This paragraph reports one TCR beta chain. The target antigen is unknown. These data belong to a study of shared clonotypes between healthy human individuals. Findings and caveats of the study: In contrast to clonotypes shared by all four donors, non-shared clonotypes had lower generation probabilities.

The CDR3 consists of 13 residues. The germline CDR1 and CDR2 sequences are SQVTM and ANQGSEA. V was trimmed by 7 bases and J by 0 bases, leaving 9 bases between them. Sequencing was at deep level. Using immunoSEQ multiplex PCR, the repertoire was profiled, and TCRdb retains in-frame clones only, with some absent. The data hold 800,000 or so clones, with about 96% observed a single time. Positively selected for CCR7, the CD45RO-negative cells used as naive CD8 cells excluded terminally differentiated effector memory CD45RA+ cells. This chain connects TRBV29-1 to TRBJ2-2; TRBD1 might be the D (5 bases). Material for sequencing was naive CD8+ T cells sorted from blood. The TCR originated in a man aged 30 to 45 in good health. The CDR3 DNA is TGCAGCGCTCGACAGCCGAACACCGGGGAGCTGTTTTTT. It is translated as CSARQPNTGELFF.